The entry below describes one TCR beta chain. Its antigen remains unidentified. The CDR3 loop spans 16 amino acids. V lost 0 bases and J 0 bases, leaving 12 bases between the germline ends. The V gene's germline CDR1 is SGHRS and CDR2 YFSETQ. This entry comes from a study of T cell responses to AZD1222 COVID-19 vaccine. Regarding the study as a whole: Among vaccine-associated CD4 TCRs, coverage spanned spike, with dominance at 160-218 and 743-854. The donor group comprised mostly white British people and more females; the analysis possibly underestimated clonal diversity.

Generated by immunoSEQ multiplex PCR, the TCRdb table keeps only in-frame clones and is missing some. Of around 74,000 clones listed, roughly 94% are singletons. This TCR came from an adult in good health. V usage is TRBV5-1 and J usage is TRBJ1-2, with TRBD1 as a possible D gene (5 bases). Sequenced material: peripheral blood, taken on day 0 of MenACWY control vaccination. CDR3 DNA: TGCGCCAGCAGCTTGGCTCTAGGGGAAGCTAACTATGGCTACACCTTC. This translates into CASSLALGEANYGYTF.